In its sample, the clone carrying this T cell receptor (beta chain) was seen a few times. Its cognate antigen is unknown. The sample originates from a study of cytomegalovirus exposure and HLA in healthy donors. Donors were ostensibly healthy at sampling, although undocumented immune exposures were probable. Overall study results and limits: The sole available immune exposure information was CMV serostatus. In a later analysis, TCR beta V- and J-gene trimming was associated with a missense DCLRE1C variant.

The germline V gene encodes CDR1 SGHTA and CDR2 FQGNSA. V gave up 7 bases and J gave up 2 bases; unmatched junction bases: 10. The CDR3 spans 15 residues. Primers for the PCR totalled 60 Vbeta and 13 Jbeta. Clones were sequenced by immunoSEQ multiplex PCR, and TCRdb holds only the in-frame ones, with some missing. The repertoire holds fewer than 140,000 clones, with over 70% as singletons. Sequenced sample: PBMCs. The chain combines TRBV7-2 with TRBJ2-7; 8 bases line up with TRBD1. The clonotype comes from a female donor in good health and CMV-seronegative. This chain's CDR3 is CASTRGGGQAYEQYF. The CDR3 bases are TGTGCCAGCACTCGAGGTGGGGGACAGGCCTACGAGCAGTACTTC.